The 30 T cell receptor beta chains given below trace back to one sample, sequenced in a study of blood T cell repertoires in COVID-19. The assay was immunoSEQ multiplex PCR, and TCRdb's table has in-frame clones only and misses some. The sample comprises 150,000 to 200,000 clones, about 90% of which are singletons, and around 1.2% rests with the top ten. The sequenced sample was PBMCs or T cells enriched from blood (not recorded which). The receptors come from a human donor with acute COVID-19. The donor label of this sample is uncertain.

This chain connects TRBV13 to TRBJ1-2; 11 nucleotides line up with TRBD1. Trimming removed 2 bases from V and 9 bases from J; junction bases left unmatched: 8. Germline CDR1 reads PRHDT; CDR2 reads FYEKMQ (reference sequence). This CDR3 comprises 15 residues. The CDR3 DNA follows: TGTGCCAGCAGCTTACCGGGACAGGGGGTGGAGAGCTACACCTTC. It specifies CASSLPGQGVESYTF.

The rearrangement joins TRBV6-5 to TRBJ2-7; 8 nucleotides align to TRBD1. CDR1 and CDR2 (germline): MNHEY, SVGAGI. J was trimmed by 6 bases and V by 4 bases; bases with no gene match: 5. The CDR3 runs to 13 residues. The CDR3 DNA reads TGTGCCAGCAGTTCGCAGGGGGCAGGCGAGCAGTACTTC. As protein: CASSSQGAGEQYF.

This clone was found a few times. This chain connects TRBV5-6 to TRBJ1-5; weak D call: TRBD1 (5 bases). The CDR3 has 14 amino acids. Trimming pared 3 bases from V and 0 bases from J, leaving 7 bases between. CDR1 and CDR2 (germline): SGHDT, YYEEEE. The DNA of the CDR3 is TGTGCCAGCAGCTCAGACAGTAGCAATCAGCCCCAGCATTTT. Amino acids: CASSSDSSNQPQHF.

V and J are TRBV12-5 and TRBJ2-7; TRBD1 might be the D (5 bases). Deletions cut 7 bases from V and 4 bases from J, with 20 bases between. Per germline, CDR1 LGHNT and CDR2 FRNRAP. CDR3 size: 15 residues. CDR3 residues: CASAPDMLSPYEQYF. The CDR3, as DNA: TGTGCTAGTGCCCCGGACATGTTGTCTCCGTACGAGCAGTACTTC.

The V call is TRBV7-2, the J call TRBJ2-6; 7 bases align to TRBD2. The V segment lost 5 bases and the J segment 4 bases; nucleotides outside the gene matches: 8. There are 16 residues in the CDR3. Germline V CDR1 and CDR2: SGHTA, FQGNSA. The CDR3 sequence is CASSGRVKSGANVLTF. The CDR3 nucleotides read TGTGCCAGCAGCGGGAGGGTCAAGAGCGGGGCCAACGTCCTGACTTTC.

The gene calls are TRBV30 and TRBJ2-2; D is perhaps TRBD1 (5 bases). The germline V gene has CDR1 GTSNPN and CDR2 SVGIG (reference sequence). CDR3 length: 15 amino acids. The V and J ends lost 4 bases and 4 bases respectively, with 16 bases between them. Here the CDR3 DNA reads TGTGCCTGGAATCTGGGGCTCCAGTCCACCGGGGAGCTGTTTTTT. Translated: CAWNLGLQSTGELFF. Looking up the rest from reference TRBV30 and TRBJ2-2 gives the full variable domain: SQTIHQWPATLVQPVGSPLSLECTVEGTSNPNLYWYRQAAGRGLQLLFYSVGIGQISSEVPQNLSASRPQDRQFILSSKKLLLSDSGFYLCAWNLGLQSTGELFFGEGSRLTVL.

The chain links TRBV11-3 to TRBJ2-2, with D tentatively TRBD2 (6 bases). The V end was cut by 3 bases, the J end by 7 bases, with 6 bases between. The CDR3 runs to 12 residues. The V gene's germline CDR1 is SGHNT and CDR2 YENEEA. DNA of the CDR3: TGTGCCAGCAGCTTTAGCGGCGGGGAGCTGTTTTTT. Translated: CASSFSGGELFF.

CDR3 amino acids: CASSLAGPGYSPLHF. CDR3 DNA: TGCGCCAGCAGCTTGGCCGGGCCAGGGTATTCACCCCTCCACTTT. The J gene is TRBJ1-6, the V gene TRBV5-1, with a tentative D call TRBD1 (5 bases). Between the trimmed V and J ends, which lost 0 bases and 8 bases, there was a span of 12 bases. Germline values: CDR1 SGHRS, CDR2 YFSETQ. There are 15 residues in the CDR3.

The J gene is TRBJ2-1, the V gene TRBV25-1; possible D gene TRBD1, 7 bases. Germline V gene sequence: CDR1 MGHDK, CDR2 SYGVNS. The CDR3 has 15 residues. Deletions cut 3 bases from V and 4 bases from J, with 13 bases between. CDR3 in DNA: TGTGCCAGCAGTGAGGCCAGGGGGGTTTACAATGAGCAGTTCTTC. Protein sequence: CASSEARGVYNEQFF.

Here the CDR3 DNA reads TGTGCTAGTGGTTTGGTATCAGGGGGGCCCTACGAGCAGTACTTC. Amino acid sequence: CASGLVSGGPYEQYF. The J gene is TRBJ2-7, the V gene TRBV12-5, with a weak D call TRBD1 (7 bases). The V gene lost 0 bases and the J gene lost 2 bases, with 11 bases spanning the gap. Germline loops: CDR1 LGHNT, CDR2 FRNRAP. The CDR3 totals 15 residues.

The chain carries TRBV27 and TRBJ2-7; D perhaps matches TRBD2 (7 bases). The CDR3 totals 18 residues. V was cut by 0 bases and J by 3 bases, with 21 bases left in between. Germline loops: CDR1 MNHEY, CDR2 SMNVEV (reference sequence). DNA for the CDR3: TGTGCCAGCAGTTTATCTCAAGGATTGGGGAGGGGGGTCTACGAGCAGTACTTC. It is translated as CASSLSQGLGRGVYEQYF.

V is TRBV11-2 and J is TRBJ1-2; weak D call: TRBD1 (6 bases). This CDR3 contains 14 residues. Germline assignment: CDR1 SGHAT and CDR2 FQNNGV. V was cut by 6 bases and J by 3 bases, with 14 bases left in between. The CDR3 loop reads CASRRAGGDYGYTF. DNA for the CDR3: TGTGCCAGCAGAAGAGCGGGGGGCGACTATGGCTACACCTTC. The entire variable domain, with the rest obtained from reference TRBV11-2 and TRBJ1-2, is as follows: EAGVAQSPRYKIIEKRQSVAFWCNPISGHATLYWYQQILGQGPKLLIQFQNNGVVDDSQLPKDRFSAERLKGVDSTLKIQPAKLEDSAVYLCASRRAGGDYGYTFGSGTRLTVV.

CDR3 amino acids: CASSLAKGATGAAGYTF. As DNA, the CDR3 is TGTGCCAGCAGCTTGGCCAAAGGAGCGACAGGGGCAGCTGGCTACACCTTC. This chain joins TRBV5-4 and TRBJ1-2; 8 positions match TRBD1. V dropped 0 bases and J dropped 7; count of bases not matched to a gene: 14. Germline CDR1 and CDR2: SGHNT and YYREEE (reference sequence). CDR3 length: 17 amino acids.

The sample holds one count of this clone. The chain joins TRBV27 to TRBJ2-1, with D possibly being TRBD2 (5 bases). The germline V gene has CDR1 MNHEY and CDR2 SMNVEV (reference sequence). Trimming removed 2 bases at V and 6 bases at J, with 14 bases between. The CDR3 is made up of 15 amino acids. CDR3 amino acids: CASSLGSPGSNEQFF. In DNA form, the CDR3 reads TGTGCCAGCAGTTTAGGATCCCCGGGGAGCAATGAGCAGTTCTTC.

This clone was observed a single time. The chain joins TRBV10-3 to TRBJ2-5; TRBD1 might be the D (6 bases). The CDR3 sequence is 15 residues long. Trimming took 0 bases from V and 0 from J, leaving 8 bases between them. The germline CDR1 and CDR2 sequences are ENHRY and SYGVKD. As DNA, the CDR3 is TGTGCCATCAGTGAGTCGGGGGCAGACCAAGAGACCCAGTACTTC. Protein: CAISESGADQETQYF.

V usage is TRBV2 and J usage is TRBJ2-1; 10 positions agree with TRBD2. Germline V gene data show CDR1 as SNHLY and CDR2 as FYNNEI. Losses at the gene ends were 9 bases for V and 1 base for J; bases not matched to a gene: 6. The CDR3 runs 15 residues. CDR3 sequence: CARTTSGASYNEQFF. CDR3 nucleotide sequence: TGTGCCAGAACTACTAGCGGGGCATCCTACAATGAGCAGTTCTTC. The variable domain in full, with the rest retrieved from reference TRBV2 and TRBJ2-1, is EPEVTQTPSHQVTQMGQEVILRCVPISNHLYFYWYRQILGQKVEFLVSFYNNEISEKSEIFDDQFSVERPDGSNFTLKIRSTKLEDSAMYFCARTTSGASYNEQFFGPGTRLTVL.

The genes are TRBV5-1 and TRBJ1-1; TRBD1 is a possible D gene (6 bases). V dropped 2 bases and J dropped 0 bases, with 14 bases sitting between them. From germline, CDR1 is SGHRS and CDR2 YFSETQ. This CDR3 is 16 amino acids long. The CDR3 loop is CASSFFGGRMNTEAFF. In nucleotides, the CDR3 is TGCGCCAGCAGCTTTTTTGGGGGCCGTATGAACACTGAAGCTTTCTTT.

This chain joins TRBV5-8 and TRBJ2-7; a weak D match, TRBD1 (6 bases). V was trimmed by 2 bases and J by 5 bases, leaving 23 bases between them. The length of the CDR3 is 17 residues. The germline V gene has CDR1 SGHTS and CDR2 YDEGEE. The DNA of the CDR3 is TGTGCCAGCAGCTTAACATTCGGTTGGGACATACCTAACGAGCAGTACTTC. This sequence encodes CASSLTFGWDIPNEQYF.

At least ten counts were recorded for this clone. V and J are TRBV7-6 and TRBJ2-7; 12 bases are a match to TRBD2. The germline CDR1 and CDR2 sequences are SGHVS and FNYEAQ. Losses at the gene ends were 5 bases for V and 5 bases for J; bases not matched to a gene: 10. The CDR3 runs 16 residues. In DNA form, the CDR3 reads TGTGCCAGCAGCCTACTAGCGGGGGGCGCCACCCACGAGCAGTACTTC. It translates to CASSLLAGGATHEQYF. The entire variable domain, with the rest obtained from reference TRBV7-6 and TRBJ2-7, is as follows: GAGVSQSPRYKVTKRGQDVALRCDPISGHVSLYWYRQALGQGPEFLTYFNYEAQQDKSGLPNDRFSAERPEGSISTLTIQRTEQRDSAMYRCASSLLAGGATHEQYFGPGTRLTVT.

The table lists this clone with a count of one. CDR3 DNA sequence: TGTGCCAGCAGTCCCACAGGGAAAAAAGAGCAGTACTTC. This gives the protein CASSPTGKKEQYF. V is TRBV25-1 and J is TRBJ2-7, with D possibly matching TRBD1 (6 bases). V was clipped by 5 bases and J by 7 bases, with 15 bases between them. The CDR3 extends over 13 amino acids. CDR1 and CDR2 (germline): MGHDK, SYGVNS.

The gene calls are TRBV29-1 and TRBJ1-1; tentative D call: TRBD1 (6 bases). This CDR3 is built from 12 residues. Germline CDR1 reads SQVTM; CDR2 reads ANQGSEA. V was trimmed by 7 bases and J by 0 bases, leaving 9 bases between them. DNA of the CDR3: TGCAGCGCGGGACACATGAACACTGAAGCTTTCTTT. This encodes CSAGHMNTEAFF.

This rearrangement joins TRBV24-1 to TRBJ1-1, with a weak D call TRBD1 (5 bases). CDR1 and CDR2 from the germline V gene are KGHDR and SFDVKD. This CDR3 has 13 residues. V was pared by 7 bases and J by 1 base, with 9 bases between. In DNA form, the CDR3 reads TGTGCCACCAGGGACAACCCGAACACTGAAGCTTTCTTT. Protein sequence: CATRDNPNTEAFF.

The V gene is TRBV11-2, the J gene TRBJ1-2; possible D gene TRBD1, 6 bases. Germline CDR1 and CDR2: SGHAT and FQNNGV. CDR3 size: 15 residues. Trimming pared 5 bases from V and 4 bases from J, leaving 17 bases between. The CDR3, as DNA: TGTGCCAGCAGCAGCATGGGGGCGGGGGTCTATGGCTACACCTTC. Translating it yields CASSSMGAGVYGYTF. The variable domain in full, with the rest retrieved from reference TRBV11-2 and TRBJ1-2, is EAGVAQSPRYKIIEKRQSVAFWCNPISGHATLYWYQQILGQGPKLLIQFQNNGVVDDSQLPKDRFSAERLKGVDSTLKIQPAKLEDSAVYLCASSSMGAGVYGYTFGSGTRLTVV.

This chain joins TRBV27 and TRBJ1-5; 10 nucleotides align to TRBD1. This CDR3 has 18 amino acids. The V segment lost 5 bases and the J segment 5 bases; nucleotides outside the gene matches: 15. Germline CDR1 MNHEY, CDR2 SMNVEV (reference sequence). CDR3 bases: TGTGCCAGCAGTCCGACCGGGACAGGGGACCGCCGGCATCAGCCCCAGCATTTT. It is translated as CASSPTGTGDRRHQPQHF.

This chain joins TRBV30 and TRBJ2-3, with 9 bases that match TRBD2. V shed 4 bases, J shed 6 bases, and the junction held 5 bases outside the gene matches. Germline CDR1 reads GTSNPN; CDR2 reads SVGIG (reference sequence). This CDR3 region has 13 residues. The CDR3 protein is CAWNAGGPDTQYF. In DNA form, the CDR3 reads TGTGCCTGGAATGCGGGGGGGCCGGATACGCAGTATTTT.

This CDR3 reads CSGGQENEQFF. The CDR3 DNA reads as TGCAGCGGGGGACAGGAGAATGAGCAGTTCTTC. The J gene is TRBJ2-1, the V gene TRBV29-1; 8 bases align to TRBD1. V lost 7 bases to trimming and J lost 7 bases; unmatched junction nucleotides: 3. The CDR3 extends over 11 amino acids. Looked up from germline, CDR1 is SQVTM and CDR2 is ANQGSEA.

The V call is TRBV10-3, the J call TRBJ1-1; TRBD1 is a possible D gene (5 bases). Looked up from germline, CDR1 is ENHRY and CDR2 is SYGVKD. The CDR3 is 14 residues long. V was cut by 3 bases and J by 2 bases, with 10 bases left in between. Here the CDR3 DNA reads TGTGCCATCAGTGAATGGGGCGGAAACACTGAAGCTTTCTTT. Amino acids: CAISEWGGNTEAFF.

The chain carries TRBV27 and TRBJ2-1, with 9 bases identical to TRBD1. CDR1 is MNHEY, CDR2 SMNVEV, per germline (reference sequence). J lost 6 bases, V lost 4 bases, and 7 bases had no gene match. The CDR3 spans 15 residues. The CDR3 sequence: CASSYWETGGNEQFF. CDR3 coding DNA: TGTGCCAGCAGTTACTGGGAGACAGGGGGCAATGAGCAGTTCTTC.

This rearrangement joins TRBV29-1 to TRBJ1-2, with 7 bases matching TRBD1. The CDR3 extends over 13 amino acids. V was pared by 7 bases and J by 4 bases, with 9 bases of the junction left unmatched. Germline V gene lookup returns CDR1 SQVTM and CDR2 ANQGSEA. DNA of the CDR3: TGCAGCGCCCAGACAGGGATTACCTATGGCTACACCTTC. The encoded protein is CSAQTGITYGYTF.

The V call is TRBV7-2, the J call TRBJ2-1; D possibly corresponds to TRBD2 (5 bases). Germline CDR1 SGHTA, CDR2 FQGNSA. The germline V and J ends were trimmed by 5 bases and 3 bases, with 8 bases remaining between them. CDR3 length: 13 amino acids. CDR3 DNA: TGTGCCAGCAGCCGGGGAAACTACAATGAGCAGTTCTTC. It specifies CASSRGNYNEQFF.